Described below is a single T cell receptor beta chain sequence and its context. Its antigen is currently unknown. These data come from a study of cytomegalovirus exposure and HLA in healthy donors. Overall study findings and caveats: It was taken for granted in presence/absence analyses that sequencing depth across donors was roughly uniform. With DRB1 most and HLA-C fewest, TCR association rates differed between HLA loci in a later analysis. The listing of some 170 TCR beta chains classed them as cytomegalovirus-associated.

Trimming cost V 4 bases and J 9 bases; bases outside gene matches: 9. The CDR3 extends over 15 amino acids. Germline CDR1 is SQVTM and CDR2 is ANQGSEA. The PCR employed 60 Vbeta primers together with 13 Jbeta primers. TCRdb's copy holds only in-frame clones and misses some; the assay was immunoSEQ multiplex PCR. The sample has under 200,000 clones, about an eighth seen once. The V and J genes are TRBV29-1 and TRBJ2-1; 13 bases match TRBD2. This receptor was obtained from a man aged 45-65 years in good health and CMV-seropositive. The sample comprised PBMCs. DNA for the CDR3: TGCAGCGTTGGAGGAACTAGCGGGGGGGCCCTTGAGCAGTTCTTC. Residues: CSVGGTSGGALEQFF.